The 22 T cell receptor beta chains below were found in one sample sequenced in a study of blood T cell repertoires in COVID-19. Measured with immunoSEQ multiplex PCR; TCRdb has only the in-frame clones, and not every one. The sample holds about 240,000 clones, about 86% seen once. The sample consisted of peripheral blood. All receptors derive from a woman of 80 years or more with acute or convalescent COVID-19.

CDR3 sequence (DNA): TGTGCCAGTAGTTACAGGGGGGATAATTCACCCCTCCACTTT. Translated: CASSYRGDNSPLHF. The V gene is TRBV19, the J gene TRBJ1-6, with 8 bases aligning to TRBD1. From germline, CDR1 is LNHDA and CDR2 SQIVND (reference sequence). This CDR3 has 14 residues. The V and J ends lost 5 bases and 5 bases, in that order; junction bases with no gene match: 2. The variable domain in full, completed from reference TRBV19 and TRBJ1-6, reads DGGITQSPKYLFRKEGQNVTLSCEQNLNHDAMYWYRQDPGQGLRLIYYSQIVNDFQKGDIAEGYSVSREKKESFPLTVTSAQKNPTAFYLCASSYRGDNSPLHFGNGTRLTVT.

The chain couples TRBV2 to TRBJ1-1; D unresolved. Trimming took 7 bases from V and 0 from J, leaving 9 bases between them. The CDR3 sequence is 13 residues long. The germline CDR1 and CDR2 sequences are SNHLY and FYNNEI. CDR3: CASTPDLNTEAFF. The CDR3 bases are TGTGCCAGCACCCCTGACTTGAACACTGAAGCTTTCTTT.

V and J are TRBV28 and TRBJ1-5, with 8 nucleotides matching TRBD1. The CDR3 sequence is 14 residues long. The germline CDR1 and CDR2 sequences are MDHEN and SYDVKM. V was pared by 6 bases and J by 2 bases, with 3 bases of the junction left unmatched. For the CDR3, the DNA is TGTGCCAGCAGGGAGACAGGGGGCAATCAGCCCCAGCATTTT. Its translation: CASRETGGNQPQHF.

This clone was detected only once. The chain links TRBV28 to TRBJ1-5; no reliable D call. Germline-derived CDR1 and CDR2 are MDHEN and SYDVKM. V was pared by 3 bases and J by 2 bases, with 11 bases between. This CDR3 spans 15 amino acids. The CDR3 DNA is TGTGCCAGCAGTTTGGTGCGTCGGGGCAATCAGCCCCAGCATTTT. Protein: CASSLVRRGNQPQHF. The whole variable domain, remainder taken from reference TRBV28 and TRBJ1-5, is DVKVTQSSRYLVKRTGEKVFLECVQDMDHENMFWYRQDPGLGLRLIYFSYDVKMKEKGDIPEGYSVSREKKERFSLILESASTNQTSMYLCASSLVRRGNQPQHFGDGTRLSIL.

This rearrangement joins TRBV11-2 to TRBJ1-4; D possibly corresponds to TRBD1 (6 bases). From germline, CDR1 is SGHAT and CDR2 FQNNGV. Deletions cut 5 bases from V and 3 bases from J, with 10 bases between. CDR3 length: 14 amino acids. The CDR3 DNA is TGTGCCAGCAGCACAGGGTTGGCTAATGAAAAACTGTTTTTT. The encoded protein is CASSTGLANEKLFF. The full variable domain, completed using reference TRBV11-2 and TRBJ1-4, is EAGVAQSPRYKIIEKRQSVAFWCNPISGHATLYWYQQILGQGPKLLIQFQNNGVVDDSQLPKDRFSAERLKGVDSTLKIQPAKLEDSAVYLCASSTGLANEKLFFGSGTQLSVL.

V is TRBV5-4 and J is TRBJ2-7; TRBD2 is a possible D gene (5 bases). Trimming pared 0 bases from V and 1 base from J, leaving 14 bases between. In germline, CDR1 is SGHNT, CDR2 YYREEE (reference sequence). The CDR3 contains 16 residues. CDR3 bases: TGTGCCAGCAGCTTGGGAGGGAAGGGCGGGTCCTACGAGCAGTACTTC. Its protein is CASSLGGKGGSYEQYF.

This chain uses TRBV2 with TRBJ2-3, with TRBD2 identical over 12 bases. There are 15 residues in the CDR3. CDR1 and CDR2 from the germline V gene are SNHLY and FYNNEI. The ends lost 5 bases at V and 4 bases at J; junction bases unmatched: 4. The CDR3 here is CASSSSGGAADTQYF. The CDR3 bases are TGTGCCAGCAGTTCTAGCGGGGGGGCCGCAGATACGCAGTATTTT.

This sequence joins TRBV28 and TRBJ2-7; 7 bases agree with TRBD2. Germline V CDR1 and CDR2: MDHEN, SYDVKM. This CDR3 comprises 12 residues. V gave up 8 bases and J gave up 6 bases; unmatched junction bases: 7. The CDR3 bases are TGTGCCAGCCACGGGGGGAAGGGCGAGCAGTACTTC. Its translation: CASHGGKGEQYF.

V is TRBV7-2 and J is TRBJ2-1, with 9 nucleotides matching TRBD1. The CDR3 spans 14 residues. Germline loops: CDR1 SGHTA, CDR2 FQGNSA. V lost 6 bases and J lost 5; bases outside the gene matches: 5. CDR3 protein: CASSSGTGNNEQFF. Here the CDR3 DNA reads TGTGCCAGCAGTTCCGGGACAGGGAACAATGAGCAGTTCTTC.

This clone showed up just a few times. The rearrangement joins TRBV18 to TRBJ2-7, with 12 bases aligning to TRBD1. Germline V gene sequence: CDR1 KGHSH, CDR2 LQKENI. The CDR3 runs 13 residues. V dropped 5 bases and J dropped 5; count of bases not matched to a gene: 1. In DNA form, the CDR3 reads TGTGCCAGCTCAGGGACAGGGGGCGACGAGCAGTACTTC. Translating gives CASSGTGGDEQYF.

The chain combines TRBV6-1 with TRBJ1-3, with D uncertain. This CDR3 has 14 amino acids. Germline CDR1 is MNHNS and CDR2 is SASEGT. V lost 2 bases, J lost 0 bases, and 5 bases lay in between. For the CDR3, the DNA is TGTGCCAGCAGTGAAACACACTCTGGAAACACCATATATTTT. Amino acids: CASSETHSGNTIYF.

The chain is built from TRBV7-6 and TRBJ2-1, with 8 positions matching TRBD2. V lost 0 bases and J lost 4; bases outside the gene matches: 5. This CDR3 is 16 amino acids long. The germline V gene has CDR1 SGHVS and CDR2 FNYEAQ. Written as DNA, the CDR3 is TGTGCCAGCAGCTTAGCGCGGGCGGGGGGATACAATGAGCAGTTCTTC. It translates to CASSLARAGGYNEQFF.

In its sample, this clone was seen once. The rearrangement uses TRBV28 and TRBJ2-3; 7 bases are a match to TRBD2. The CDR3 extends over 14 amino acids. With 8 bases clipped from V and 3 bases from J, the junction kept 8 bases outside the gene matches. Germline CDR1 reads MDHEN; CDR2 reads SYDVKM. DNA for the CDR3: TGTGCCAGCGGCAGGGCGGGGGATACAGATACGCAGTATTTT. This sequence encodes CASGRAGDTDTQYF.

A few counts support this clone. The chain links TRBV5-5 to TRBJ2-7; D possibly corresponds to TRBD2 (6 bases). Germline values: CDR1 SGHKS, CDR2 YYEKEE (reference sequence). V lost 4 bases to trimming and J lost 3 bases, with 11 bases between them. The CDR3 has 13 residues. CDR3 region: CASSKVGGYEQYF. In nucleotides, the CDR3 is TGTGCCAGCAGCAAGGTGGGGGGCTACGAGCAGTACTTC. The whole variable domain, remainder taken from reference TRBV5-5 and TRBJ2-7, is DAGVTQSPTHLIKTRGQQVTLRCSPISGHKSVSWYQQVLGQGPQFIFQYYEKEERGRGNFPDRFSARQFPNYSSELNVNALLLGDSALYLCASSKVGGYEQYFGPGTRLTVT.

The chain uses TRBV6-1 and TRBJ2-1, with 9 bases lining up with TRBD2. The CDR3 sequence is 16 residues long. Trimming cost V 2 bases and J 5 bases; bases outside gene matches: 7. Germline CDR1 MNHNS, CDR2 SASEGT. Here the CDR3 reads CASSERRLAADNEQFF. The CDR3, as DNA: TGTGCCAGCAGTGAAAGGCGACTAGCGGCAGACAATGAGCAGTTCTTC.

The V and J genes are TRBV19 and TRBJ1-2; D gene uncertain. The V gene's germline CDR1 is LNHDA and CDR2 SQIVND (reference sequence). The CDR3 consists of 15 residues. V lost 5 bases and J lost 1, with 14 bases in between. The chain's CDR3 is CASSPGGNLNYGYTF. Here the CDR3 DNA reads TGTGCCAGTAGTCCTGGAGGGAACCTTAACTATGGCTACACCTTC.

The V and J genes are TRBV27 and TRBJ2-3; TRBD2 agrees at 9 bases. The CDR3 is made up of 16 amino acids. V trimming: 3 bases; J trimming: 0 bases; junction bases outside the gene matches: 4. Germline-derived CDR1 and CDR2 are MNHEY and SMNVEV (reference sequence). CDR3: CASSFTGTSSTDTQYF. DNA for the CDR3: TGTGCCAGCAGTTTTACCGGGACTAGCAGCACAGATACGCAGTATTTT.

The chain is built from TRBV27 and TRBJ1-6; 8 bases agree with TRBD1. The length of the CDR3 is 14 residues. V was pared by 3 bases and J by 7 bases, with 2 bases of the junction left unmatched. CDR1 MNHEY and CDR2 SMNVEV come from the germline V gene (reference sequence). CDR3 DNA sequence: TGTGCCAGCAGTTTCCGGGACAGGAATTCACCCCTCCACTTT. Its protein product is CASSFRDRNSPLHF.

This chain uses TRBV2 with TRBJ1-1; tentative D call: TRBD1 (5 bases). V was pared by 8 bases and J by 3 bases, with 16 bases between. The CDR3 runs 14 residues. Germline loops: CDR1 SNHLY, CDR2 FYNNEI. The CDR3 bases are TGTGCCAGCGCCCTCCTGACCAGGGACACTGAAGCTTTCTTT. This sequence encodes CASALLTRDTEAFF. Supplemented by reference TRBV2 and TRBJ1-1, the full variable domain reads EPEVTQTPSHQVTQMGQEVILRCVPISNHLYFYWYRQILGQKVEFLVSFYNNEISEKSEIFDDQFSVERPDGSNFTLKIRSTKLEDSAMYFCASALLTRDTEAFFGQGTRLTVV.

The chain recombines TRBV18 with TRBJ1-2; 11 bases are shared with TRBD1. The CDR3 has 15 residues. J gave up 4 bases and V 3 bases, and 4 bases lay outside the gene matches. From germline, CDR1 is KGHSH and CDR2 LQKENI. Written as DNA, the CDR3 is TGTGCCAGCTCACCGACGGACAGGGGGCTCTATGGCTACACCTTC. It is translated as CASSPTDRGLYGYTF.

The V and J genes are TRBV7-2 and TRBJ2-2; D is possibly TRBD1 (6 bases). The CDR3 extends over 14 amino acids. V lost 1 base and J 5 bases, leaving 8 bases between the germline ends. Germline V CDR1 and CDR2: SGHTA, FQGNSA. The CDR3 DNA reads TGTGCCAGCAGCTTAGACGGGACAACCGGGGAGCTGTTTTTT. Translated: CASSLDGTTGELFF.

The genes are TRBV2 and TRBJ1-1; D not certain. This CDR3 has 11 amino acids. Trimming left V 7 bases short and J 1 base short, with 4 bases between. Germline CDR1 is SNHLY and CDR2 is FYNNEI. The CDR3 sequence: CASTGNTEAFF. CDR3 nucleotides: TGTGCCAGCACAGGGAACACTGAAGCTTTCTTT.